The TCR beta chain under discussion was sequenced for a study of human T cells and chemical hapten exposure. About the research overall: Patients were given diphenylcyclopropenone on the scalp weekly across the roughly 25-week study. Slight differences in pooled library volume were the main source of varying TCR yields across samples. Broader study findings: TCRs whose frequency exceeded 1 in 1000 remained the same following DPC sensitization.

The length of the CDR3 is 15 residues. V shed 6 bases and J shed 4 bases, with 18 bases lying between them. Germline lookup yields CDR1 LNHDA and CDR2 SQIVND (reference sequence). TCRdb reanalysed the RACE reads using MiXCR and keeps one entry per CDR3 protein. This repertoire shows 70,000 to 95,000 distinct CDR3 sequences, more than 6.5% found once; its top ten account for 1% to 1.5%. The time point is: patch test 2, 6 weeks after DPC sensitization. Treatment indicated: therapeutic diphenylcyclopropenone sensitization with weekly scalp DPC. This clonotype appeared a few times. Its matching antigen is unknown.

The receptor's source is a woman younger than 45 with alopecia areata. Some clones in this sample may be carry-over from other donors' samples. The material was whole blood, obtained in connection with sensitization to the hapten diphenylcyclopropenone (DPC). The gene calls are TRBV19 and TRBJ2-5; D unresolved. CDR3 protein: CASRTWTGASETQYF. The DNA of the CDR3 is TGTGCCAGTAGAACCTGGACGGGTGCCTCAGAGACCCAGTACTTC.